The clone carrying this T cell receptor beta chain was picked up a small number of times. Antigen: not known. TCRdb processed the reads anew with MiXCR; each CDR3 protein has one entry. The sample yields approximately 590,000 distinct CDR3 sequences, about 39% seen once. This specimen belongs to a study of T cell repertoires in cytomegalovirus infection. The wider study: Selection of CMV epitopes for the study included recently identified HLA-C-restricted and well-studied HLA-B-restricted ones. Matching HLA type and CMV infection were both indicated by public TCR beta signatures. Study conclusions and caveats: HLA-C-restricted CMV clonotypes gave the most frequent clonotype in two of eight donors.

This CDR3 is 14 amino acids long. V dropped 3 bases and J dropped 6; count of bases not matched to a gene: 11. CDR1 is DFQATT, CDR2 SNEGSKA, per germline (reference sequence). The material was cultured PBMCs, obtained from culture after CMV antigen stimulation. The TCR originated in a human donor in good health (CMV status not recorded). Some clones in this sample may be carry-over from other donors' samples. This chain links TRBV20-1 with TRBJ2-7; 7 bases map to TRBD1. The CDR3 is CSASWVRGNIEQYF. Written as DNA, the CDR3 is TGCAGTGCTAGTTGGGTCAGGGGGAACATCGAGCAGTACTTC.